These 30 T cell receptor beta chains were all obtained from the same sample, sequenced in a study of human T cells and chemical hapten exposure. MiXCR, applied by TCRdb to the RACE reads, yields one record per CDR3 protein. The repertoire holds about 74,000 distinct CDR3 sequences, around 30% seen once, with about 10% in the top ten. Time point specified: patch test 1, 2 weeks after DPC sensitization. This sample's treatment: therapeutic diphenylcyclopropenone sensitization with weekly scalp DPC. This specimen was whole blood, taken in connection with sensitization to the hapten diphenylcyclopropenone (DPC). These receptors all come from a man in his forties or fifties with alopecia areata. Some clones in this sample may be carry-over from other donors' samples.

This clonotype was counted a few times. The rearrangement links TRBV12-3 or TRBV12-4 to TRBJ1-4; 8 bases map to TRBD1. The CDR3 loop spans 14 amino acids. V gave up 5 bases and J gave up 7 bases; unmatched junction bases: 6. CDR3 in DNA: TGTGCCAGCAGTCGGACAGGGACAGGTGAAAAACTGTTTTTT. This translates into CASSRTGTGEKLFF.

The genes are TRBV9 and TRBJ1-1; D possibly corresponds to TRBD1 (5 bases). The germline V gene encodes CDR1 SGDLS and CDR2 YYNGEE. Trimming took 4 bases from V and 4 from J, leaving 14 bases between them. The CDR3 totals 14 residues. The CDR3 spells CASSQMGGTTEAFF. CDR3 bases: TGTGCCAGCAGCCAAATGGGGGGGACCACTGAAGCTTTCTTT.

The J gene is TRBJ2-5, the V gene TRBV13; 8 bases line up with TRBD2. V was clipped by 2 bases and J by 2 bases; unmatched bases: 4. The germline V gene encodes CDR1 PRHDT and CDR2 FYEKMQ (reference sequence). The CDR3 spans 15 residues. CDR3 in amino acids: CASSLLGLAQETQYF. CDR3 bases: TGTGCCAGCAGCTTACTTGGACTAGCACAAGAGACCCAGTACTTC.

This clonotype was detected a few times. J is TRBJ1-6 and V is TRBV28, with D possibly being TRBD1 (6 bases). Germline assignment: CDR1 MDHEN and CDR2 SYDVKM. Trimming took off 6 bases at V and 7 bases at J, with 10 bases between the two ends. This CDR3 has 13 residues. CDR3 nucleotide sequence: TGTGCCAGCAGAAGACAGGAAAATTCACCCCTCCACTTT. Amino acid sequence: CASRRQENSPLHF.

The chain's CDR3 is CASSDTGSTDTQYF. The CDR3 nucleotides are TGTGCCAGCAGTGACACTGGGAGCACAGATACGCAGTATTTT. This chain uses TRBV12-3 or TRBV12-4 with TRBJ2-3, with D unresolved. V lost 5 bases and J 0 bases, leaving 9 bases between the germline ends. The CDR3 has 14 amino acids.

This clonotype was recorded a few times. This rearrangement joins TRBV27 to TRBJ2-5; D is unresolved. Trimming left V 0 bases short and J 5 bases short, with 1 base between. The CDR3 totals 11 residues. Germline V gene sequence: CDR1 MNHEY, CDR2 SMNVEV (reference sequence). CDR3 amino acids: CASSLSETQYF. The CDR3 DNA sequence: TGTGCCAGCAGTTTATCTGAGACCCAGTACTTC.

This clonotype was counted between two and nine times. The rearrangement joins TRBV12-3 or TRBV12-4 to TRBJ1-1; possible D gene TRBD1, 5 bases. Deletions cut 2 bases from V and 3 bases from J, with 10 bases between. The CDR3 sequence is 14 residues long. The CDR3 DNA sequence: TGTGCCAGCAGTTTACAGGGAACAGACACTGAAGCTTTCTTT. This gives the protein CASSLQGTDTEAFF.

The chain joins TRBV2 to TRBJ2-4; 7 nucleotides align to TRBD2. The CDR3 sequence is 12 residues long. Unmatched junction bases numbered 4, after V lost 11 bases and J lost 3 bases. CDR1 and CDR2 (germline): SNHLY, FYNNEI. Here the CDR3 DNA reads TGTGCCGGGGGGGACGTCAAAAACATTCAGTACTTC. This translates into CAGGDVKNIQYF.

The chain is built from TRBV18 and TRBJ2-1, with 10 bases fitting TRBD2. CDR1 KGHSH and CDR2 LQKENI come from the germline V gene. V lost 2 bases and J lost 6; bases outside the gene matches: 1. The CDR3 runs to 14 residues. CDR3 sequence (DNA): TGTGCCAGCTCACCATTAGCGGGAGGCAATGAGCAGTTCTTC. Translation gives CASSPLAGGNEQFF. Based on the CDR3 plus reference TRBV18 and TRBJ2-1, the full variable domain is NAGVMQNPRHLVRRRGQEARLRCSPMKGHSHVYWYRQLPEEGLKFMVYLQKENIIDESGMPKERFSAEFPKEGPSILRIQQVVRGDSAAYFCASSPLAGGNEQFFGPGTRLTVL.

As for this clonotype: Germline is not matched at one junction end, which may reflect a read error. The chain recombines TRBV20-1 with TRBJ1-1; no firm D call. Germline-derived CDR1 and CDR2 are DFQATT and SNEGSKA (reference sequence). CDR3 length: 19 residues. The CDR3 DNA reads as TGCAGTGCTAGAGGGTTCTCGGGAAGTCCGCAACTGGCAAGCACTGAAACTTTCTTT. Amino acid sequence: CSARGFSGSPQLASTETFF.

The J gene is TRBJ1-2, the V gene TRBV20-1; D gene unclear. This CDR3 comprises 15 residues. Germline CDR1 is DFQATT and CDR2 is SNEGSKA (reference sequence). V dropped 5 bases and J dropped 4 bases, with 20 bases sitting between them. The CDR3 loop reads CSAREMGSKLYGYTF. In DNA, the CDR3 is TGCAGTGCTCGGGAGATGGGGTCGAAGCTCTATGGCTACACCTTC.

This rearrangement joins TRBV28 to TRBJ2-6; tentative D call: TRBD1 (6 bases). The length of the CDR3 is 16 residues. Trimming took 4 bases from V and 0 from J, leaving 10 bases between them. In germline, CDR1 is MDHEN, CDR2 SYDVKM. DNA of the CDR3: TGTGCCAGCAGTTCGGACAGTCGCTCTGGGGCCAACGTCCTGACTTTC. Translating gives CASSSDSRSGANVLTF.

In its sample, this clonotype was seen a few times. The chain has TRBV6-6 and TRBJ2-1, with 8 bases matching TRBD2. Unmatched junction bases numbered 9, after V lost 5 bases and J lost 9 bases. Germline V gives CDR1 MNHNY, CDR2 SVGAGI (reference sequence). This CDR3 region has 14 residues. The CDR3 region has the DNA TGTGCCAGCAGTATAAGCGGGAGTAGCACTGAGCAGTTCTTC. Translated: CASSISGSSTEQFF.

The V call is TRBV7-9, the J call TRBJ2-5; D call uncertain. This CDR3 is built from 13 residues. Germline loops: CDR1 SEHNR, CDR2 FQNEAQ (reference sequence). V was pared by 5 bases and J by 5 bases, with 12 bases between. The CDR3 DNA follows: TGTGCCAGCAGCCCCCGCGGCCTTGAGACCCAGTACTTC. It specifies CASSPRGLETQYF. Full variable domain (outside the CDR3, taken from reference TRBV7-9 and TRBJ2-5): DTGVSQNPRHKITKRGQNVTFRCDPISEHNRLYWYRQTLGQGPEFLTYFQNEAQLEKSRLLSDRFSAERPKGSFSTLEIQRTEQGDSAMYLCASSPRGLETQYFGPGTRLLVL.

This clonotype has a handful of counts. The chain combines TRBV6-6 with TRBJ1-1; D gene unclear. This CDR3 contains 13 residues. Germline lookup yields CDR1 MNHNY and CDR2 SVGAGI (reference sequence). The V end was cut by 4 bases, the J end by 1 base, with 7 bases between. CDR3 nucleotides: TGTGCCAGCAGTTTTAACTCGAACACTGAAGCTTTCTTT. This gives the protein CASSFNSNTEAFF.

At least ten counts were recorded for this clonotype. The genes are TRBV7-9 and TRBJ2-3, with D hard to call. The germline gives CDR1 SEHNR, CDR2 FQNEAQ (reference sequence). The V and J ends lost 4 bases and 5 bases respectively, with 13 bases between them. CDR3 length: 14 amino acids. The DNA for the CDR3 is TGTGCCAGCAGCTCCGGGTCAGGAGTAGATACGCAGTATTTT. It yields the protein CASSSGSGVDTQYF. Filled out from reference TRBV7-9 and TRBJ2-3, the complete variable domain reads DTGVSQNPRHKITKRGQNVTFRCDPISEHNRLYWYRQTLGQGPEFLTYFQNEAQLEKSRLLSDRFSAERPKGSFSTLEIQRTEQGDSAMYLCASSSGSGVDTQYFGPGTRLTVL.

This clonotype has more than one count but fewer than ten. The chain's CDR3 is CASSSESVGASPLHF. The CDR3 bases are TGTGCCAGCAGCAGCGAAAGTGTAGGGGCGAGCCCCCTCCACTTT. This chain links TRBV7-8 with TRBJ1-6; maybe TRBD1 (5 bases). The CDR3 totals 15 residues. V lost 5 bases and J 13 bases, leaving 21 bases between the germline ends. Germline V gene data show CDR1 as SGHVS and CDR2 as FQNEAQ. Full variable domain (remainder filled in from reference TRBV7-8 and TRBJ1-6): GAGVSQSPRYKVAKRGQDVALRCDPISGHVSLFWYQQALGQGPEFLTYFQNEAQLDKSGLPSDRFFAERPEGSVSTLKIQRTQQEDSAVYLCASSSESVGASPLHFGNGTRLTVT.

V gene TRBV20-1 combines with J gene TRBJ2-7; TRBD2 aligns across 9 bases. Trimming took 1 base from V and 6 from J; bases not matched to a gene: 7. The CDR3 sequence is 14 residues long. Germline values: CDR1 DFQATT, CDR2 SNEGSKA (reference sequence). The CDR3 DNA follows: TGCAGTGCTAGAGGGTTAGCGGGAGTGCGCGAGCAGTACTTC. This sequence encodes CSARGLAGVREQYF.

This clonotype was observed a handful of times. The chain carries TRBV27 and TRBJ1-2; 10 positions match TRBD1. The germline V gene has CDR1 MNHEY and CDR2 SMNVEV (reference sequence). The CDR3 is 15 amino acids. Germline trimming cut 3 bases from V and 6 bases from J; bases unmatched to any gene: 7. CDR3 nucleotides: TGTGCCAGCAGTTTTCCTCCGGGACAGGGGAATGGCTACACCTTC. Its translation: CASSFPPGQGNGYTF.

The CDR3: CASSSQPPGPQGSTDTQYF. CDR3 bases: TGTGCCAGCAGTAGCCAACCCCCGGGACCCCAAGGGAGCACAGATACGCAGTATTTT. This chain joins TRBV6-2 or TRBV6-3 and TRBJ2-3; the D gene could be TRBD1 or TRBD2 (5 bases each). Germline-derived CDR1 and CDR2 are MNHEY and SVGEGT. Trimming left V 5 bases short and J 0 bases short, with 24 bases between. The CDR3 length is 19 residues.

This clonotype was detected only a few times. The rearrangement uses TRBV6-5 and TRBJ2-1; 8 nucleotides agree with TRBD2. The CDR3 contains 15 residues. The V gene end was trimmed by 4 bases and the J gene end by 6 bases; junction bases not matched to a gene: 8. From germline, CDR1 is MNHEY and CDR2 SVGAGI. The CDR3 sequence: CASSFSGIRGNEQFF. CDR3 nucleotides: TGTGCCAGCAGTTTTAGCGGGATCAGGGGCAATGAGCAGTTCTTC.

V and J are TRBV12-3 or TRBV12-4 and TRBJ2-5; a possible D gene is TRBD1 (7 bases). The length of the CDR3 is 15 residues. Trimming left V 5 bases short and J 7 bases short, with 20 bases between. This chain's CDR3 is CASSPGTAGSGTQYF. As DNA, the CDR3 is TGTGCCAGCAGTCCCGGGACAGCGGGTTCGGGGACCCAGTACTTC.

The CDR3 here is CASSWGATDTQYF. CDR3 coding DNA: TGTGCCAGCAGTTGGGGGGCCACAGATACGCAGTATTTT. V usage is TRBV6-5 and J usage is TRBJ2-3; possibly TRBD1 or TRBD2 for D (6 bases each). Trimming removed 4 bases from V and 2 bases from J, with 7 bases in between. Germline V lookup: CDR1 MNHEY, CDR2 SVGAGI. The CDR3 runs 13 residues.

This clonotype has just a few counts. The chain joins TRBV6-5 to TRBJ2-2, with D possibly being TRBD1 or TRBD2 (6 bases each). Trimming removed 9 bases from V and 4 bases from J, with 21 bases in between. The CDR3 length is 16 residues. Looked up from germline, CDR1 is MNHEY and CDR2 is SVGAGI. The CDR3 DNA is TGTGCCAGTAAAAACAGGGCGGGGATCAGCACCGGGGAGCTGTTTTTT. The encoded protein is CASKNRAGISTGELFF.

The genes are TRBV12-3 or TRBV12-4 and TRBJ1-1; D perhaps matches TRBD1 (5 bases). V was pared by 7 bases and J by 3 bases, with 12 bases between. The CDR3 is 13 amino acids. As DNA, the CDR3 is TGTGCCAGCACCGACCAGGGCTACACTGAAGCTTTCTTT. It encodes CASTDQGYTEAFF.

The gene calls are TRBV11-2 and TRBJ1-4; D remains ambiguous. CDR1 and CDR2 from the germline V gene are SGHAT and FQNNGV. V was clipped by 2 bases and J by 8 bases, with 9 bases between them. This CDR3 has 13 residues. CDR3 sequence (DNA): TGTGCCAGCAGCTTACAGCCCGGGGAAAAACTGTTTTTT. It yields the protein CASSLQPGEKLFF.

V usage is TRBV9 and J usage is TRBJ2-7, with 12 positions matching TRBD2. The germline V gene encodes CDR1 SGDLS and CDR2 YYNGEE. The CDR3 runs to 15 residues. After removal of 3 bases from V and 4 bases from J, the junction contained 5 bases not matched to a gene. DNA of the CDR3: TGTGCCAGCAGCGCCGGACTAGCGGGAAAGTACGAGCAGTACTTC. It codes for CASSAGLAGKYEQYF.

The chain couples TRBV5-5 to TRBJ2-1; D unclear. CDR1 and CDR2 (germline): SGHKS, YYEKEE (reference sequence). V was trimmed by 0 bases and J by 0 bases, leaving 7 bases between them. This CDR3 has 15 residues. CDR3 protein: CASSLEGFSYNEQFF. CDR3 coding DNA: TGTGCCAGCAGCTTGGAGGGTTTCTCCTACAATGAGCAGTTCTTC.

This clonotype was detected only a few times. CDR3 nucleotide sequence: TGTGCCAGCAGTTTGCTGGGTAGGAGAGAGGGGCAGTTCTTC. Protein product: CASSLLGRREGQFF. The chain combines TRBV28 with TRBJ2-1; D may be TRBD2 (5 bases). This CDR3 comprises 14 residues. V shed 3 bases and J shed 12 bases, with 18 bases lying between them. CDR1 and CDR2 (germline): MDHEN, SYDVKM.

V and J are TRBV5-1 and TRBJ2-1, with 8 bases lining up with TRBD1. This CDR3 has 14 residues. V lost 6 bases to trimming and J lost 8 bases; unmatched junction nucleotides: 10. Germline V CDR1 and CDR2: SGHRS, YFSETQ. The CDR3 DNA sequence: TGCGCCAGCAAACGGACAGGGAAGATCGATGAGCAGTTCTTC. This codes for CASKRTGKIDEQFF.